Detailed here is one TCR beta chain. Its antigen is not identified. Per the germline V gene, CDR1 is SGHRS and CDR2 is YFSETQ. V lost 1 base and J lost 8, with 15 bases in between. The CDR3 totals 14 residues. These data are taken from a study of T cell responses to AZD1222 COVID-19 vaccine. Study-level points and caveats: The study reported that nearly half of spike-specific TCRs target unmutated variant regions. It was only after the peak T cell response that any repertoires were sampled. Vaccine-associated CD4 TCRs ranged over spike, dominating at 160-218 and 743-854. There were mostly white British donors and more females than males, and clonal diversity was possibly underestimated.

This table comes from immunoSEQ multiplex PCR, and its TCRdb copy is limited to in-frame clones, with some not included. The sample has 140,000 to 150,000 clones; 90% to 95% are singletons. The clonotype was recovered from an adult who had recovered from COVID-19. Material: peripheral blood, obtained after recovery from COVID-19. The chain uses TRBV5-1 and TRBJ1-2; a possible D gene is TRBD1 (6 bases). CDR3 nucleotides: TGCGCCAGCAGCTTGCAAACACCAGGGGACGGCTACACCTTC. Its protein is CASSLQTPGDGYTF.